One sample yielded the 32 T cell receptor beta chains listed below, sequenced in a study of shared clonotypes between healthy human individuals. The table came from immunoSEQ multiplex PCR; TCRdb's copy has only in-frame clones and leaves some out. The data hold more than 850,000 clones, with around 78% observed a single time. The sequencing input was memory CD4+ T cells from PBMCs. The subset was: CD45RA-negative fraction. The receptor source for this set is a man in his late teens or twenties in good health. Some clones in this sample may be carry-over from other donors' samples.

V is TRBV5-1 and J is TRBJ1-5; D is ambiguous. The CDR3 consists of 13 residues. V was shortened by 2 bases and J by 6 bases, with 9 bases between the two germline ends. The V gene's germline CDR1 is SGHRS and CDR2 YFSETQ. The CDR3 nucleotides are TGCGCCAGCAGCTTATGGAGCGGTCAGCCCCAGCATTTT. Its translation: CASSLWSGQPQHF.

V is TRBV5-6 and J is TRBJ2-3, with a weak D call TRBD1 (6 bases). Germline assignment: CDR1 SGHDT and CDR2 YYEEEE. V was clipped by 3 bases and J by 3 bases, with 17 bases between them. This CDR3 region has 16 residues. The CDR3 coding sequence is TGTGCCAGCAGCTCCGTACAGGGAAGGTTGACAGATACGCAGTATTTT. It yields the protein CASSSVQGRLTDTQYF.

V gene TRBV7-8 combines with J gene TRBJ1-6; maybe TRBD1 (5 bases). V gave up 0 bases and J gave up 3 bases, with 18 bases separating them. The CDR3 is 19 residues long. CDR1 is SGHVS, CDR2 FQNEAQ, per germline. The CDR3 DNA reads TGTGCCAGCAGCTTAGCCAGGGCTCCTAACCTTCACTATAATTCACCCCTCCACTTT. Translating it yields CASSLARAPNLHYNSPLHF.

For this clone: Different DNA sequences within this sample yield the same CDR3. J is TRBJ2-7 and V is TRBV13; a possible D gene is TRBD2 (5 bases). V shed 1 base and J shed 2 bases, with 6 bases lying between them. The germline CDR1 and CDR2 sequences are PRHDT and FYEKMQ (reference sequence). This CDR3 has 13 amino acids. The chain's CDR3 is CASSLVGTYEQYF. The CDR3 region has the DNA TGTGCCAGCAGCTTAGTCGGGACCTACGAGCAGTACTTC.

In the case of this clone: Other DNA variants within this sample encode the same CDR3. V and J are TRBV28 and TRBJ1-1; perhaps TRBD1 as D (5 bases). With 0 bases removed from V and 3 bases from J, the gap between germline ends came to 8 bases. Germline V CDR1 and CDR2: MDHEN, SYDVKM. The CDR3 is made up of 14 amino acids. The DNA for the CDR3 is TGTGCCAGCAGTTTATGGACGGGGGACACTGAAGCTTTCTTT. It translates to CASSLWTGDTEAFF. The full variable domain, completed using reference TRBV28 and TRBJ1-1, is DVKVTQSSRYLVKRTGEKVFLECVQDMDHENMFWYRQDPGLGLRLIYFSYDVKMKEKGDIPEGYSVSREKKERFSLILESASTNQTSMYLCASSLWTGDTEAFFGQGTRLTVV.

This clone has just a few counts. The rearrangement uses TRBV27 and TRBJ1-2; TRBD1 aligns across 9 bases. The CDR3 extends over 16 amino acids. The V gene's germline CDR1 is MNHEY and CDR2 SMNVEV (reference sequence). V dropped 6 bases and J dropped 0; count of bases not matched to a gene: 8. CDR3 bases: TGTGCCAGCAGGACAGGGGGATTCCCAGCTAACTATGGCTACACCTTC. It codes for CASRTGGFPANYGYTF.

V gene TRBV7-3 combines with J gene TRBJ2-5; possible D gene TRBD2, 5 bases. Germline V gene lookup returns CDR1 SGHTA and CDR2 FQGTGA. CDR3 length: 14 residues. V was pared by 1 base and J by 0 bases, with 6 bases between. The CDR3 DNA follows: TGTGCCAGCAGCTTAAACGGGGACCAAGAGACCCAGTACTTC. Protein product: CASSLNGDQETQYF.

Here the CDR3 reads CASRWTQSAEAFF. The CDR3 DNA is TGTGCCAGCAGGTGGACCCAGTCGGCTGAAGCTTTCTTT. The genes are TRBV6-6 and TRBJ1-1; D remains ambiguous. CDR1 and CDR2 from the germline V gene are MNHNY and SVGAGI (reference sequence). The CDR3 is 13 amino acids. The ends were cut back, 6 bases at V and 6 bases at J, with 14 bases in the middle.

The V call is TRBV19, the J call TRBJ2-6; D remains unclear. From germline, CDR1 is LNHDA and CDR2 SQIVND (reference sequence). With 0 bases removed from V and 2 bases from J, the gap between germline ends came to 14 bases. The CDR3 totals 18 residues. The DNA for the CDR3 is TGTGCCAGTAGTATAGAGTCGGCAGTCGGACCTGGGGCCAACGTCCTGACTTTC. It encodes CASSIESAVGPGANVLTF.

This clone was seen only a few times. The chain couples TRBV4-3 to TRBJ1-1; D is perhaps TRBD1 (6 bases). The CDR3 is 15 amino acids. Trimming removed 1 base from V and 4 bases from J, with 13 bases in between. CDR1 is LGHNA, CDR2 YSLEER, per germline. The CDR3 region has the DNA TGCGCCAGCAGCCAAGTACAGGGCTTGTCCACTGAAGCTTTCTTT. It codes for CASSQVQGLSTEAFF.

This chain joins TRBV5-6 and TRBJ2-2; 7 bases fit TRBD2. This CDR3 is 16 amino acids long. Germline V lookup: CDR1 SGHDT, CDR2 YYEEEE. The V gene end was trimmed by 0 bases and the J gene end by 3 bases; junction bases not matched to a gene: 5. The CDR3 is CASSLAGGSHTGELFF. The CDR3 coding sequence is TGTGCCAGCAGCTTGGCCGGCGGGAGTCACACCGGGGAGCTGTTTTTT.

This clone showed up just a few times. The chain couples TRBV4-3 to TRBJ2-3; D uncertain. CDR1 and CDR2 from the germline V gene are LGHNA and YSLEER. The ends were cut back, 0 bases at V and 5 bases at J, with 21 bases in the middle. CDR3 length: 18 residues. For the CDR3, the DNA is TGCGCCAGCAGCCAAGATTGGGCTGGAACTTCTCCGGGAGATACGCAGTATTTT. Amino acids: CASSQDWAGTSPGDTQYF.

The chain recombines TRBV6-1 with TRBJ2-1; D not resolved. In germline, CDR1 is MNHNS, CDR2 SASEGT. CDR3 size: 14 residues. Trimming took off 7 bases at V and 1 base at J, with 11 bases between the two ends. CDR3 in amino acids: CASIHQDSYNEQFF. The CDR3 bases are TGTGCCAGCATACATCAGGATTCCTACAATGAGCAGTTCTTC.

The chain employs TRBV19 and TRBJ2-1, with D perhaps matching TRBD2 (5 bases). Trimming cost V 8 bases and J 6 bases, with 14 bases left between them. Germline CDR1 and CDR2: LNHDA and SQIVND (reference sequence). The CDR3 covers 13 residues. The CDR3 nucleotides read TGTGCCAGTCACGGACTGTGGACCAATGAGCAGTTCTTC. Amino acid sequence: CASHGLWTNEQFF.

J is TRBJ1-6 and V is TRBV7-8; D ambiguous. Germline V gene lookup returns CDR1 SGHVS and CDR2 FQNEAQ. The CDR3 runs 13 residues. The germline V and J ends were trimmed by 5 bases and 14 bases, with 16 bases remaining between them. CDR3 sequence: CASSPGLTTTLHF. The CDR3 region has the DNA TGTGCCAGCAGCCCTGGACTGACGACCACCCTCCACTTT.

On this clone itself: Other DNA sequences of this sample code for an identical CDR3. This chain joins TRBV7-9 and TRBJ2-7; the match to TRBD2 covers 12 bases. The CDR3 contains 15 residues. Germline CDR1 reads SEHNR; CDR2 reads FQNEAQ (reference sequence). With 1 base clipped from V and 3 bases from J, the junction kept 1 base outside the gene matches. The chain's CDR3 is CASSLGTSGIYEQYF. The CDR3 coding sequence is TGTGCCAGCAGCTTAGGGACTAGCGGGATCTACGAGCAGTACTTC.

The CDR3 is CASSFSKNYGYTF. The CDR3 region has the DNA TGTGCCAGCAGTTTTTCGAAGAACTATGGCTACACCTTC. The rearrangement uses TRBV6-5 and TRBJ1-2; D gene unclear. CDR1 is MNHEY, CDR2 SVGAGI, per germline. Trimming took 4 bases from V and 2 from J, leaving 8 bases between them. The length of the CDR3 is 13 residues.

This chain connects TRBV18 to TRBJ2-7; 14 bases agree with TRBD2. This CDR3 region has 16 residues. V shed 3 bases and J 7 bases; nucleotides not matched to a gene: 8. The germline gives CDR1 KGHSH, CDR2 LQKENI. CDR3 region: CASSPWTGTSGGEQYF. The DNA of the CDR3 is TGTGCCAGCTCACCGTGGACCGGGACTAGCGGGGGAGAGCAGTACTTC.

Turning to this clone: Possible read error: a much larger clone is one base away. J is TRBJ1-2 and V is TRBV7-8, with TRBD1 as a possible D gene (6 bases). Germline CDR1 and CDR2: SGHVS and FQNEAQ. CDR3 length: 13 amino acids. The germline V and J ends were trimmed by 3 bases and 2 bases, with 7 bases remaining between them. The CDR3 here is CASSLGANYGYTF. The CDR3 DNA reads as TGTGCCAGCAGCTTGGGGGCCAACTATGGCTACACCTTC.

This chain joins TRBV28 and TRBJ2-1, with 12 nucleotides matching TRBD2. Losses at the gene ends were 8 bases for V and 6 bases for J; bases not matched to a gene: 11. CDR1 and CDR2 from the germline V gene are MDHEN and SYDVKM. The CDR3 consists of 16 residues. CDR3 loop: CASRTLTSGRSNEQFF. CDR3 in DNA: TGTGCCAGCCGCACCTTGACTAGCGGGAGATCCAATGAGCAGTTCTTC. The entire variable domain, with the rest obtained from reference TRBV28 and TRBJ2-1, is as follows: DVKVTQSSRYLVKRTGEKVFLECVQDMDHENMFWYRQDPGLGLRLIYFSYDVKMKEKGDIPEGYSVSREKKERFSLILESASTNQTSMYLCASRTLTSGRSNEQFFGPGTRLTVL.

CDR3 sequence reads: CASSFGQPHNQPQHF. DNA for the CDR3: TGTGCCAGCAGTTTTGGTCAGCCTCACAATCAGCCCCAGCATTTT. The J gene is TRBJ1-5, the V gene TRBV28; D uncertain. V dropped 3 bases and J dropped 3 bases, with 12 bases sitting between them. Germline-derived CDR1 and CDR2 are MDHEN and SYDVKM. The CDR3 is 15 amino acids. Full variable domain (outside the CDR3, taken from reference TRBV28 and TRBJ1-5): DVKVTQSSRYLVKRTGEKVFLECVQDMDHENMFWYRQDPGLGLRLIYFSYDVKMKEKGDIPEGYSVSREKKERFSLILESASTNQTSMYLCASSFGQPHNQPQHFGDGTRLSIL.

This clone has just a few counts. J is TRBJ1-1 and V is TRBV7-2; D uncertain. V was clipped by 1 base and J by 3 bases, with 12 bases between them. CDR1 SGHTA and CDR2 FQGNSA come from the germline V gene. The CDR3 is 15 residues long. The DNA for the CDR3 is TGTGCCAGCAGCTTAGTTCAGGCAGCCCACACTGAAGCTTTCTTT. Translated, it gives CASSLVQAAHTEAFF.

The chain is built from TRBV19 and TRBJ2-2; 10 nucleotides agree with TRBD2. The CDR3 is 15 residues long. The J segment lost 7 bases and the V segment lost 2 bases, leaving 4 bases of the junction unmatched. The germline V gene has CDR1 LNHDA and CDR2 SQIVND (reference sequence). This chain's CDR3 is CASSILAGVVGELFF. The DNA for the CDR3 is TGTGCCAGTAGTATACTAGCGGGAGTGGTCGGGGAGCTGTTTTTT.

The chain uses TRBV6-5 and TRBJ2-7; TRBD1 or TRBD2 may be the D gene (5 bases each). The CDR3 is made up of 13 amino acids. Per the germline V gene, CDR1 is MNHEY and CDR2 is SVGAGI. Between the trimmed V and J ends, which lost 6 bases and 0 bases, there was a span of 9 bases. This chain's CDR3 is CASRGRDSYEQYF. Written as DNA, the CDR3 is TGTGCCAGCAGGGGACGGGACTCCTACGAGCAGTACTTC.

The V gene is TRBV7-7, the J gene TRBJ2-1, with D possibly TRBD2 on 5 matching bases. There are 13 residues in the CDR3. The germline gives CDR1 SSHAT, CDR2 FNYEAQ (reference sequence). The V end lost 4 bases, the J end lost 8 bases, and 12 bases lay between the germline ends. In DNA form, the CDR3 reads TGTGCCAGCAGCTCCGGAGGTGGGGATGAGCAGTTCTTC. Translated: CASSSGGGDEQFF.

The chain employs TRBV7-3 and TRBJ1-1, with D perhaps matching TRBD1 (5 bases). The CDR3 is 15 amino acids. From germline, CDR1 is SGHTA and CDR2 FQGTGA. With 4 bases removed from V and 6 bases from J, the gap between germline ends came to 18 bases. As DNA, the CDR3 is TGTGCCAGCAGCTCCCCGGCCCAGAAGGGGCCTGAAGCTTTCTTT. This codes for CASSSPAQKGPEAFF.

This clone has only a few counts. The chain employs TRBV5-1 and TRBJ2-5; D not resolved. Trimming shortened V by 4 bases and J by 0 bases, and 10 bases separated the two germline ends. CDR3 size: 14 residues. Germline CDR1 reads SGHRS; CDR2 reads YFSETQ. CDR3 sequence reads: CASSLNTNQETQYF. The DNA for the CDR3 is TGCGCCAGCAGCCTTAACACCAACCAAGAGACCCAGTACTTC.

V usage is TRBV9 and J usage is TRBJ1-1, with TRBD1 identical over 7 bases. V lost 0 bases to trimming and J lost 3 bases; unmatched junction nucleotides: 8. CDR3 length equals 16 residues. Germline CDR1 and CDR2: SGDLS and YYNGEE. The CDR3 loop is CASSVAGQLGHTEAFF. CDR3 nucleotide sequence: TGTGCCAGCAGCGTAGCGGGACAGCTGGGGCACACTGAAGCTTTCTTT.

This clone has more than one count but fewer than ten. V is TRBV5-1 and J is TRBJ2-2, with 12 bases aligning to TRBD1. The ends lost 7 bases at V and 4 bases at J; junction bases unmatched: 8. The germline V gene has CDR1 SGHRS and CDR2 YFSETQ. The CDR3 is 16 residues long. CDR3 coding DNA: TGCGCCAGCCGTACAGGGACAGGGGGCGGCACCGGGGAGCTGTTTTTT. Amino acid sequence: CASRTGTGGGTGELFF.

The chain is built from TRBV5-1 and TRBJ1-1; the D gene is possibly TRBD1 (5 bases). This CDR3 has 15 amino acids. The V gene lost 4 bases and the J gene lost 3 bases, with 16 bases spanning the gap. Germline lookup yields CDR1 SGHRS and CDR2 YFSETQ. The CDR3 DNA follows: TGCGCCAGCAGCCGCCCTGATGGAGGGGACACTGAAGCTTTCTTT. It specifies CASSRPDGGDTEAFF.

Details on this clone: The sample carries other DNA sequences with the same CDR3. V and J are TRBV7-9 and TRBJ2-5, with TRBD2 as a possible D gene (5 bases). Deletions cut 0 bases from V and 4 bases from J, with 9 bases between. Germline-derived CDR1 and CDR2 are SEHNR and FQNEAQ (reference sequence). CDR3 length: 14 amino acids. CDR3: CASSLAGGSETQYF. The CDR3 nucleotides are TGTGCCAGCAGCTTAGCGGGCGGGTCAGAGACCCAGTACTTC. Combining the CDR3 with reference TRBV7-9 and TRBJ2-5 gives the whole variable domain DTGVSQNPRHKITKRGQNVTFRCDPISEHNRLYWYRQTLGQGPEFLTYFQNEAQLEKSRLLSDRFSAERPKGSFSTLEIQRTEQGDSAMYLCASSLAGGSETQYFGPGTRLLVL.

CDR3 protein: CASSFQGAKGYGYTF. For the CDR3, the DNA is TGTGCCAGCAGTTTCCAGGGGGCGAAGGGCTATGGCTACACCTTC. The chain joins TRBV28 to TRBJ1-2, with 8 bases matching TRBD1. Germline V gives CDR1 MDHEN, CDR2 SYDVKM. V gave up 3 bases and J gave up 4 bases; unmatched junction bases: 7. This CDR3 comprises 15 residues.